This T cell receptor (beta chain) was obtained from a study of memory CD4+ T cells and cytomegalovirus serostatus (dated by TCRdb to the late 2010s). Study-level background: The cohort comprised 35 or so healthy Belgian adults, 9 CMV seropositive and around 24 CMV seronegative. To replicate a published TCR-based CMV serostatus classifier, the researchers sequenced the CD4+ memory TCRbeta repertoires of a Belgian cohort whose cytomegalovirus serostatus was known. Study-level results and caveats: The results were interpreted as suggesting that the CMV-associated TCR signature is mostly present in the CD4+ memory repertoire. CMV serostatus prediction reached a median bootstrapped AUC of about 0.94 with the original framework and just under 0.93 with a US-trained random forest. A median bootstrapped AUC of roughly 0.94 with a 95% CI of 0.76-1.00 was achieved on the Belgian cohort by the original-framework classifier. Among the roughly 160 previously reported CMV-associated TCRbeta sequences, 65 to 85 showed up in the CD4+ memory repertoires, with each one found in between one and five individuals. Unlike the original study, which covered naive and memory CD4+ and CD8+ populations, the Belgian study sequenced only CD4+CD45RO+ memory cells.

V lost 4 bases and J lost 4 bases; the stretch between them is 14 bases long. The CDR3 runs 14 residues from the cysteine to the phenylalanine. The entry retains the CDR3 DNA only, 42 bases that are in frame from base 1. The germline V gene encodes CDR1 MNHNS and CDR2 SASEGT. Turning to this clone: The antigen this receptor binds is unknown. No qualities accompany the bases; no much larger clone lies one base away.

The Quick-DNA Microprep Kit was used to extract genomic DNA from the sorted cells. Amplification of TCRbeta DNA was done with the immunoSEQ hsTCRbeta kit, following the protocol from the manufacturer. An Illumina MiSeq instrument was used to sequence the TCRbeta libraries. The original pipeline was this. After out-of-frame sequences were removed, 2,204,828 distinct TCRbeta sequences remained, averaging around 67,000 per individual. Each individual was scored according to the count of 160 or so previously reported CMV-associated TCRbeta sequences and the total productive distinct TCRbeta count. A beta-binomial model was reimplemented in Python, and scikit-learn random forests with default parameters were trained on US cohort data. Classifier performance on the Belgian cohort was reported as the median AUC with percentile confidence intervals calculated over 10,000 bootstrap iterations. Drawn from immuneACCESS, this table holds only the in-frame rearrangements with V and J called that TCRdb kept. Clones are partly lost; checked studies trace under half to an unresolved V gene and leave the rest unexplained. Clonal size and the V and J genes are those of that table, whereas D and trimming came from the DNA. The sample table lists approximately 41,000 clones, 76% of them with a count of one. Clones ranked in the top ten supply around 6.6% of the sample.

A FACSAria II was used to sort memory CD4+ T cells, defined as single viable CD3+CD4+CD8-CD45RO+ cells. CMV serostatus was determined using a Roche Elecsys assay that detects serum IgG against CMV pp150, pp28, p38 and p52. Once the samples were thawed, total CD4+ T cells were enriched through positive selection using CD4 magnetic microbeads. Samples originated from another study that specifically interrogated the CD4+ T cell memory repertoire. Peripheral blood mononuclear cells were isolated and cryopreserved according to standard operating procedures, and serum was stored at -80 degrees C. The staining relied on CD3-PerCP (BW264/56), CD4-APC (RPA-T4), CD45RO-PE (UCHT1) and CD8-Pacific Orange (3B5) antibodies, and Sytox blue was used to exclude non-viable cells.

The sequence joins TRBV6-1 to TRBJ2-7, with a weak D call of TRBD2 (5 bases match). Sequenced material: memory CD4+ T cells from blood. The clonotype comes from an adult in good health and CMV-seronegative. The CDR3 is CASSGRTGEYEQYF. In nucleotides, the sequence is TGTGCCAGCAGTGGCCGGACTGGCGAGTACGAGCAGTACTTC.